This T cell receptor (beta chain) comes out of a study of T cells expressing NK-cell markers. Across the whole study: Repertoires of TCR beta were obtained from T cells sorted as CD3+CD56+NKG2C+, CD3+CD56+NKG2C- and CD3+CD56-NKG2C+. Seropositivity for HCMV was found in seven of the eight sequenced donors, with one seronegative.

The TCR beta cDNA came from 5'RACE template switching with UMIs. TCRdb reanalyzed the 5' RACE reads and collapses them to one entry per CDR3 protein, without DNA. In all, the sample yields 150,000 or so distinct CDR3 sequences. A remark on this clonotype: Its cognate antigen is unknown.

Study conclusions and caveats: HCMV specificity of the expanded NKG2C+ T cell clones stayed unclear.

Germline CDR1 is KGHSH and CDR2 is LQKENI. The CDR3 loop spans 14 amino acids. The J gene is TRBJ2-3, the V gene TRBV18; TCRdb gives TRBD1 as the D gene, but with no DNA this cannot be confirmed. This sequence originates from a woman aged 18 to 69 in good health. Source material: blood T cells: a sorted CD56 or NKG2C T cell subset, CD4+ or CD8+ T cells, or bulk PBMC T cells (not recorded which). CDR3 in amino acids: CASSAGQSTDTQYF.